This T cell receptor beta chain is from a study of CD8+CD57+ T cells in acquired aplastic anemia. Study context: The average for DNA from sorted CD4+ and CD8+ cells was roughly 3 ug.

Ends included, the CDR3 has 16 residues. Germline CDR1 SGHTA, CDR2 FQGNSA. TCR beta VDJ and CDR3 were profiled, and genomic DNA was the template. TCRdb analysed the reads with MiXCR anew, one entry per CDR3 protein. The sample records some 410,000 distinct CDR3 sequences, 55% to 75% being singletons. Worth noting for this clonotype: Because the CDR3's place on the DNA is in doubt, the DNA is left out and the CDR3 is given as listed by TCRdb.

Sequences were obtained from sorted CD4+, CD8+, or CD8+CD57+ T cells (not recorded which) from PBMCs. This sequence originates from a human donor in good health, serving as a control. This sequence joins TRBV7-2 and TRBJ2-1. This chain's CDR3 is CASSLGSYEQYFGQFF.